This T cell receptor (beta chain) is from a study of blood T cell repertoires in COVID-19. Overall study context: Samples came from the United States, Italy and Spain, spanning acute and convalescent COVID-19.

CDR1 LNHDA and CDR2 SQIVND come from the germline V gene (reference sequence). The CDR3 spans 14 residues. With 6 bases removed from V and 5 bases from J, the gap between germline ends came to 13 bases. Seattle researchers signed up patients amid active infection and tracked them longitudinally. Data came from immunoSEQ multiplex PCR; TCRdb stores just in-frame clones and leaves some out. This table has around 340,000 clones, approximately 89% appearing once. V is TRBV19 and J is TRBJ2-2; a possible D gene is TRBD2 (7 bases). The receptor comes from a woman aged 55-75 years with COVID-19, enrolled during active disease. Sequencing used peripheral blood. This CDR3 is CASRRGAETGELFF. The CDR3 nucleotides are TGTGCCAGTAGACGGGGGGCCGAAACCGGGGAGCTGTTTTTT.